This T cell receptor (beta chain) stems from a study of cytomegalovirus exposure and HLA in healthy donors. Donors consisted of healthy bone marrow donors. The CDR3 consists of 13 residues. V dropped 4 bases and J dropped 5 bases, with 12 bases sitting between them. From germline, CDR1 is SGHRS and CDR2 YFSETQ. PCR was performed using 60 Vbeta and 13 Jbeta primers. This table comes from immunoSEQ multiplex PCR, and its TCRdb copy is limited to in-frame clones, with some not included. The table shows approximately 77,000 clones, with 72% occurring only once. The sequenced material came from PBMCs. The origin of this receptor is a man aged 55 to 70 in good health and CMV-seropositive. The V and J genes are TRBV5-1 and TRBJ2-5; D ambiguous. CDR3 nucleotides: TGCGCCAGCAGCACCGGTGAGGCGGAGACCCAGTACTTC. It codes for CASSTGEAETQYF.